The 16 T cell receptor beta chains presented below share a single source sample, sequenced in a study of patients and donors after allogeneic stem cell transplantation (dated by TCRdb to 2018 to 2021). Libraries were built with RT-PCR. Sequencing used a NextSeq 550. TCRdb reran the public reads through fastp at Q25 and MiXCR, keeping productive beta chains. Rows matching on CDR3 protein sequence are summarized as one entry with the most common DNA and genes. Present in this sample are 70,000 or so distinct CDR3 sequences, around 27% of which were seen just once. About 25% of the sample rests with the top ten. The sample taken for sequencing was blood, either unsorted or a sorted T cell fraction (not recorded which). All receptors come from a human donor who was either an allogeneic HSCT recipient or a stem cell or donor lymphocyte infusion donor (not recorded which). It is not recorded whose cells these are; they may come from a transplant donor.

The chain carries TRBV5-1 and TRBJ2-2; possibly TRBD1 for D (5 bases). The CDR3 spans 14 residues. Germline CDR1 SGHRS, CDR2 YFSETQ. Between the trimmed V and J ends, which lost 7 bases and 1 base, there was a span of 11 bases. CDR3 sequence reads: CASGPTGNTGELFF. As DNA, the CDR3 is TGCGCCAGCGGCCCCACAGGGAACACCGGGGAGCTGTTTTTT. Supplemented by reference TRBV5-1 and TRBJ2-2, the full variable domain reads KAGVTQTPRYLIKTRGQQVTLSCSPISGHRSVSWYQQTPGQGLQFLFEYFSETQRNKGNFPGRFSGRQFSNSRSEMNVSTLELGDSALYLCASGPTGNTGELFFGEGSRLTVL.

The chain carries TRBV7-8 and TRBJ2-3, with 8 bases that match TRBD2. Losses at the gene ends were 3 bases for V and 5 bases for J; bases not matched to a gene: 4. The CDR3 extends over 14 amino acids. Germline CDR1 reads SGHVS; CDR2 reads FQNEAQ. The CDR3, as DNA: TGTGCCAGCAGCTTTCCCGGGGGGGAAGATACGCAGTATTTT. Its protein product is CASSFPGGEDTQYF. Complete variable domain (other parts from reference TRBV7-8 and TRBJ2-3): GAGVSQSPRYKVAKRGQDVALRCDPISGHVSLFWYQQALGQGPEFLTYFQNEAQLDKSGLPSDRFFAERPEGSVSTLKIQRTQQEDSAVYLCASSFPGGEDTQYFGPGTRLTVL.

The chain employs TRBV27 and TRBJ2-3; D possibly corresponds to TRBD2 (5 bases). Deletions cut 4 bases from V and 1 base from J, with 9 bases between. Per germline, CDR1 MNHEY and CDR2 SMNVEV (reference sequence). This CDR3 is built from 14 residues. The CDR3 DNA follows: TGTGCCAGCAGTTATTCCGGGGGCACAGATACGCAGTATTTT. It specifies CASSYSGGTDTQYF.

The CDR3 loop reads CASTGGQGYEKLFF. The CDR3 DNA reads as TGTGCCAGCACCGGGGGACAGGGCTATGAAAAACTGTTTTTT. This rearrangement joins TRBV12-3 or TRBV12-4 to TRBJ1-4, with 9 bases that match TRBD1. V lost 7 bases and J lost 6; bases outside the gene matches: 6. The CDR3 has 14 amino acids.

The V call is TRBV4-3, the J call TRBJ2-1; D may be TRBD2 (5 bases). This CDR3 has 13 amino acids. Germline CDR1 reads LGHNA; CDR2 reads YSLEER. V was trimmed by 5 bases and J by 9 bases, leaving 14 bases between them. CDR3 in amino acids: CASSLGTSSEQFF. The CDR3 region has the DNA TGCGCCAGCAGCTTAGGAACTAGTTCTGAGCAGTTCTTC.

This rearrangement joins TRBV5-1 to TRBJ1-1, with TRBD1 matching over 8 bases. Germline trimming cut 1 base from V and 6 bases from J; bases unmatched to any gene: 5. Germline assignment: CDR1 SGHRS and CDR2 YFSETQ. The CDR3 has 14 residues. CDR3 coding DNA: TGCGCCAGCAGCTTGAGAGGCAGGGGGCCTGAAGCTTTCTTT. Amino acid sequence: CASSLRGRGPEAFF.

This chain joins TRBV6-6 and TRBJ2-5, with D perhaps matching TRBD1 (5 bases). The V gene lost 7 bases and the J gene lost 5 bases, with 11 bases spanning the gap. This CDR3 comprises 12 residues. Germline-derived CDR1 and CDR2 are MNHNY and SVGAGI (reference sequence). Written as DNA, the CDR3 is TGTGCCAGCAAACAGGTTTGGGAGACCCAGTACTTC. Translation: CASKQVWETQYF.

The genes are TRBV20-1 and TRBJ1-5; D is undetermined. The germline V gene encodes CDR1 DFQATT and CDR2 SNEGSKA (reference sequence). There are 13 residues in the CDR3. Trimming removed 4 bases at V and 0 bases at J, with 7 bases between. The CDR3 sequence is CSAIEHSNQPQHF. DNA of the CDR3: TGCAGTGCTATAGAACATAGCAATCAGCCCCAGCATTTT.

This clonotype was recorded a few times. The chain has TRBV6-5 and TRBJ2-6, with unresolved D. Trimming left V 4 bases short and J 4 bases short, with 11 bases between. CDR1 is MNHEY, CDR2 SVGAGI, per germline. CDR3 length: 15 residues. CDR3 sequence: CASSSFKAGANVLTF. CDR3 in DNA: TGTGCCAGCAGTTCTTTTAAGGCCGGGGCCAACGTCCTGACTTTC.

This clonotype was found a few times. The chain is built from TRBV12-3 or TRBV12-4 and TRBJ1-2, with a tentative D call TRBD1 (6 bases). V was cut by 3 bases and J by 9 bases, with 8 bases left in between. The CDR3 covers 11 residues. The CDR3 spells CASSFGQRYTF. The CDR3 DNA reads as TGTGCCAGCAGTTTCGGACAGCGCTACACCTTC.

The rearrangement links TRBV9 to TRBJ1-1; possible D gene TRBD1, 6 bases. Trimming took 0 bases from V and 1 from J, leaving 10 bases between them. This CDR3 is 15 amino acids long. Germline values: CDR1 SGDLS, CDR2 YYNGEE. CDR3 amino acids: CASSVESRGNTEAFF. CDR3 bases: TGTGCCAGCAGCGTAGAAAGCAGGGGGAACACTGAAGCTTTCTTT. Using reference TRBV9 and TRBJ1-1 for the parts outside the CDR3, the full variable domain is DSGVTQTPKHLITATGQRVTLRCSPRSGDLSVYWYQQSLDQGLQFLIQYYNGEERAKGNILERFSAQQFPDLHSELNLSSLELGDSALYFCASSVESRGNTEAFFGQGTRLTVV.

The chain combines TRBV29-1 with TRBJ1-2; no clear D. The germline CDR1 and CDR2 sequences are SQVTM and ANQGSEA. The CDR3 has 12 amino acids. The CDR3: CRGSFLFYGYTF. DNA of the CDR3: TGCCGTGGTAGTTTCCTTTTCTATGGCTACACCTTC.

The chain uses TRBV7-6 and TRBJ2-2; no reliable D call. This CDR3 has 14 amino acids. With 0 bases removed from V and 2 bases from J, the gap between germline ends came to 4 bases. The germline gives CDR1 SGHVS, CDR2 FNYEAQ. CDR3 loop: CASSLAPNTGELFF. The CDR3, as DNA: TGTGCCAGCAGCTTAGCGCCAAACACCGGGGAGCTGTTTTTT.

This clonotype has just one count. The chain combines TRBV9 with TRBJ2-4, with 8 bases identical to TRBD1. The CDR3 totals 17 residues. J lost 1 base, V lost 4 bases, and 10 bases had no gene match. The germline CDR1 and CDR2 sequences are SGDLS and YYNGEE. CDR3 sequence: CASSFGQGAKAKNIQYF. For the CDR3, the DNA is TGTGCCAGCAGCTTCGGACAGGGCGCGAAGGCCAAAAACATTCAGTACTTC.

This rearrangement joins TRBV12-3 or TRBV12-4 to TRBJ2-7, with D possibly being TRBD1 (5 bases). The CDR3 runs 13 residues. Between the trimmed V and J ends, which lost 2 bases and 4 bases, there was a span of 9 bases. For the CDR3, the DNA is TGTGCCAGCAGTTTATTAAGGGGATACGAGCAGTACTTC. This translates into CASSLLRGYEQYF.

The rearrangement links TRBV29-1 to TRBJ2-7; D perhaps matches TRBD1 (6 bases). Germline CDR1 reads SQVTM; CDR2 reads ANQGSEA. V lost 6 bases, J lost 2 bases, and 11 bases lay in between. This CDR3 contains 12 residues. CDR3: CSVSQGPYEQYF. CDR3 nucleotides: TGCAGCGTATCACAGGGACCCTACGAGCAGTACTTC.